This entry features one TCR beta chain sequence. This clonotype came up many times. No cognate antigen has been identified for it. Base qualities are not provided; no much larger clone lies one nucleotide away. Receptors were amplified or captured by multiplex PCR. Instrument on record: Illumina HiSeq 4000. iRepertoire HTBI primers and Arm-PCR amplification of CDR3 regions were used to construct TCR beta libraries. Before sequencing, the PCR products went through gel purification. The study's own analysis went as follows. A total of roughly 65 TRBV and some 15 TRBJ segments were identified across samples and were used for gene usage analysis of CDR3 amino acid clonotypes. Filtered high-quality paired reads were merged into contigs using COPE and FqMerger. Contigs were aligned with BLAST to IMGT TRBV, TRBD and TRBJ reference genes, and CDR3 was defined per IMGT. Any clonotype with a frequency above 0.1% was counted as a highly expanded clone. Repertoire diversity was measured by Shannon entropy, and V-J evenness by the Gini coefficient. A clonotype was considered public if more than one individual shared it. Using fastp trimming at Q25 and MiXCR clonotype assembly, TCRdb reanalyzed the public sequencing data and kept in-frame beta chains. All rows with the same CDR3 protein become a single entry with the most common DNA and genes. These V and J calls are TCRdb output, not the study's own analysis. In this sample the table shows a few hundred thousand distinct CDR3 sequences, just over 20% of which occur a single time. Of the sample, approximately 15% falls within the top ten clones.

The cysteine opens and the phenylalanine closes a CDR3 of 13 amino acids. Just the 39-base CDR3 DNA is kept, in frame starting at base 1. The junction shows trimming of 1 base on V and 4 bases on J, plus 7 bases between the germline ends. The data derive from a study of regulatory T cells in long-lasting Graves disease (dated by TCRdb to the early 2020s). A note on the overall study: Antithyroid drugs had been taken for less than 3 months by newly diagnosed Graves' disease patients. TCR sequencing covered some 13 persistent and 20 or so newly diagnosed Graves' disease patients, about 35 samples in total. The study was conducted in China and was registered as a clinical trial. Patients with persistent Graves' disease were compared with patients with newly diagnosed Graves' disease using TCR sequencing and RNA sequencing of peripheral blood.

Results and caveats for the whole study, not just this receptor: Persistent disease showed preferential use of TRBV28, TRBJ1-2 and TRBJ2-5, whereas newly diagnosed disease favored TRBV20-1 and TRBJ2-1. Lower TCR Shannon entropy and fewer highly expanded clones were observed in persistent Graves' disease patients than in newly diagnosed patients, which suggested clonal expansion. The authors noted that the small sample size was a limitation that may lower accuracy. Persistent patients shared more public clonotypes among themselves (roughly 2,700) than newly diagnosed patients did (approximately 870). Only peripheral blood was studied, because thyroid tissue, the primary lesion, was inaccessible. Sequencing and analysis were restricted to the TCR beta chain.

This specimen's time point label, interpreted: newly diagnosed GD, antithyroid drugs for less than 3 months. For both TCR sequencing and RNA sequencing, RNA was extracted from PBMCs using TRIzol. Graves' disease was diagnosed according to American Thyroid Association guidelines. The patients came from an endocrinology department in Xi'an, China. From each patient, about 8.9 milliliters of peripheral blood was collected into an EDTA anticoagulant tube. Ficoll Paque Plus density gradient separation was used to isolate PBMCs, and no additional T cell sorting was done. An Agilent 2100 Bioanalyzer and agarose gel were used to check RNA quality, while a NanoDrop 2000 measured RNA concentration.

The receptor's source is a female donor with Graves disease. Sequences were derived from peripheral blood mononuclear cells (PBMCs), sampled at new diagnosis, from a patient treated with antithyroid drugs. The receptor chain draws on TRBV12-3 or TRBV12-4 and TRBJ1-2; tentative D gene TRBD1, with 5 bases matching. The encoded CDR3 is CASSLGQTYGYTF. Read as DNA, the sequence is TGTGCCAGCAGTTTAGGACAGACCTATGGCTACACCTTC.